The rows below give T cell receptor beta chains drawn from one sample of a study of early T cells in non-severe SARS-CoV-2 infection. From the 5' RACE reads, TCRdb called clonotypes with MiXCR, one entry per CDR3 protein. The data hold about 63,000 distinct CDR3 sequences, with around 13% observed a single time. The sample consisted of whole blood. The receptors stem from an adult who was a healthcare worker with PCR-confirmed SARS-CoV-2 infection or an uninfected control (not recorded which). The CDR3 runs from the conserved cysteine through the conserved F or W. The D gene is left open where the match is weak. Rows give clone size only sometimes, using once, few, many, or a class for an expanded clone.

v_gene	j_gene	abundance	d_gene	CDR3nt	CDR3aa
TRBV5-1	TRBJ2-7	.	.	TGCGCCAGCAGCCGCGACCGGGGCGAGCAGTACTTC	CASSRDRGEQYF
TRBV6-5	TRBJ1-2	.	TRBD1	TGTGCCAGCAGTTACTCGACAGGGGATGGCTACACCTTC	CASSYSTGDGYTF
TRBV3-1	TRBJ2-7	many	.	TGTGCCAGCAGCCATAGGACACCTCTCTACGAGCAGTACTTC	CASSHRTPLYEQYF
TRBV29-1	TRBJ2-7	.	TRBD2	TGCAGCGTTCGGGGGGAAGGTGGAGAGCAGTACTTC	CSVRGEGGEQYF
TRBV30	TRBJ1-1	many	.	TGTGCCTGGAGTTACCCAGGGTACGGGAACACTGAAGCTTTCTTT	CAWSYPGYGNTEAFF
TRBV4-1	TRBJ2-5	.	TRBD2	TGCGCCAGCAGCCGCCTATTTAGCGGGGGGGCCGGAGAGACCCAGTACTTC	CASSRLFSGGAGETQYF
TRBV20-1	TRBJ2-1	.	TRBD2	TGCAGTGCTAGAGTTTATAGCGGGGGGCTCAATGAGCAGTTCTTC	CSARVYSGGLNEQFF
TRBV12-3/TRBV12-4	TRBJ2-1	many	TRBD2	TGTGCCAGCAGTTCCGCCGGGACTACCGGCAACAATGAGCAGTTCTTC	CASSSAGTTGNNEQFF
TRBV4-3	TRBJ2-1	.	TRBD2	TGCGCCAGCAGCCAAGATGGACTAGCGGTAAATGAGCAGTTCTTC	CASSQDGLAVNEQFF
TRBV5-6	TRBJ1-1	many	TRBD1	TGTGCCAGCAGCTTGGACCGGGACAGTAAAGCTTTCTTT	CASSLDRDSKAFF
TRBV20-1	TRBJ2-7	many	.	TGCAGTGCCTTCCAGGGGAGTAGAAGTGACTCCTACGAGCAGTACTTC	CSAFQGSRSDSYEQYF
TRBV15	TRBJ2-1	.	.	TGTGCCACCAGCAGAGGGGGGGACGCCGGGACGAGTGAGCAGTTCTTC	CATSRGGDAGTSEQFF
TRBV10-3	TRBJ2-3	many	.	TGTGCCATCAGTGACAGCACAGATACGCAGTATTTT	CAISDSTDTQYF
TRBV21-1	TRBJ1-2	many	.	TGTGCCAGCAAAAAGGAAAGGGACGGCTATTTCTATGGCTACACCTTC	CASKKERDGYFYGYTF
TRBV4-3	TRBJ1-5	.	.	TGCGCCAGCAGCCTGGGGATAGGGGGCAATCAGCCCCAGCATTTT	CASSLGIGGNQPQHF
TRBV28	TRBJ2-7	.	TRBD1	TGTGCCAGCAGGCGGACAGGGGTCTCCTCCTACGAGCAGTACTTC	CASRRTGVSSYEQYF